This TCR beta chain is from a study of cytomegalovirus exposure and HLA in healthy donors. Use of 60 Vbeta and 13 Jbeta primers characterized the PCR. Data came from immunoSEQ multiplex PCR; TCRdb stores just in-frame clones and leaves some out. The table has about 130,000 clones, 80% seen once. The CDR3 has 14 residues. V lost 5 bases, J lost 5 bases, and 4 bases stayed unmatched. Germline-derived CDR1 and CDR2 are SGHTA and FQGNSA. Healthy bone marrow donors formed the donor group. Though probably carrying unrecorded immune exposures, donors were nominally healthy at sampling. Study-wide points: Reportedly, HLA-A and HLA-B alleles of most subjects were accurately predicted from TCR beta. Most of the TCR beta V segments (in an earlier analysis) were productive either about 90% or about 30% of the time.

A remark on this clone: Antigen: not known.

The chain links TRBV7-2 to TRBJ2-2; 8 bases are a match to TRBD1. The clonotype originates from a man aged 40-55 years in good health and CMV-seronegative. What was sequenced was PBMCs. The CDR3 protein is CASSPWTGTGELFF. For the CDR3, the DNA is TGTGCCAGCAGCCCCTGGACAGGGACCGGGGAGCTGTTTTTT.